Listed below are T cell receptor beta chains from one sample, sequenced in a study of human T cells and chemical hapten exposure. Each CDR3 protein is one row after TCRdb ran MiXCR on the RACE reads. The table lists around 95,000 distinct CDR3 sequences, 10% to 12% of them singletons. The sample was whole blood, taken in connection with sensitization to the hapten diphenylcyclopropenone (DPC). The receptors shown here come from a woman aged 60-75 years with alopecia areata. Some clones in this sample may be carry-over from other donors' samples. CDR3s include the opening cysteine and the closing phenylalanine or tryptophan. The D gene is left open where the match is weak. The size of a clone is reported for some rows only, either as once, few or many, or as a class for expanded clones.

TRBJ1-2 TRBV6-1 - - CASSAGFRYGYTF TGTGCCAGCAGTGCAGGGTTTCGGTATGGCTACACCTTC
TRBJ2-3 TRBV19 TRBD2 many CASSIASGRGDTQYF TGTGCCAGTAGTATAGCTAGCGGGAGGGGAGATACGCAGTATTTT
TRBJ1-1 TRBV21-1 - few CASSASGGADTEAFF TGTGCCAGCAGTGCTTCAGGGGGCGCGGACACTGAAGCTTTCTTT
TRBJ2-1 TRBV12-3/TRBV12-4 TRBD2 few CASSFRTSGGNEQFF TGTGCCAGCAGTTTTCGAACTAGCGGGGGGAATGAGCAGTTCTTC
TRBJ1-5 TRBV12-3/TRBV12-4 TRBD1 many CASSSTGGNQPQHF TGTGCCAGCAGTTCGACAGGGGGAAATCAGCCCCAGCATTTT
TRBJ2-3 TRBV20-1 - - CSARAQVVNTQYF TGCAGTGCTAGAGCTCAGGTTGTGAATACGCAGTATTTT
TRBJ1-1 TRBV7-7 - few CASSLDLGTEAFF TGTGCTAGCAGCTTAGATTTGGGCACTGAAGCTTTCTTT
TRBJ1-2 TRBV9 - - CASSVGVNYGYTF TGTGCCAGCAGCGTAGGGGTTAACTATGGCTACACCTTC
TRBJ1-6 TRBV13 TRBD1 - CASSTPGQGYSPLHF TGTGCCAGCAGCACTCCGGGACAGGGATACTCACCCCTCCACTTT
TRBJ2-5 TRBV6-6 - few CASSRLDGETQYF TGTGCCAGCAGTAGACTAGACGGGGAGACCCAGTACTTC
TRBJ1-2 TRBV29-1 TRBD1 - CSVRDRELNGYTF TGCAGCGTGCGGGACAGGGAATTAAATGGCTACACCTTC
TRBJ1-5 TRBV19 - - CATTEGGVGQPQHF TGTGCCACGACCGAGGGCGGGGTAGGCCAGCCCCAGCATTTT
TRBJ2-3 TRBV7-2 - few CASSLSRLTDTQYF TGTGCCAGCAGCTTGAGCAGGTTAACAGATACGCAGTATTTT
TRBJ1-5 TRBV7-9 TRBD1 many CASSPGQGDQPQHF TGTGCCAGCAGCCCGGGACAGGGCGATCAGCCCCAGCATTTT
TRBJ1-2 TRBV27 TRBD1 many CASSLSYRTGNYGYTF TGTGCCAGCAGTTTATCGTATCGGACAGGGAACTATGGCTACACCTTC
TRBJ2-5 TRBV18 - - CASSGQGQETQYF TGTGCCAGCTCAGGTCAGGGCCAAGAGACCCAGTACTTC
TRBJ2-1 TRBV3-1 TRBD2 - CASSPVRGGSYNEQFF TGTGCCAGCAGCCCCGTCCGGGGGGGCTCCTACAATGAGCAGTTCTTC
TRBJ2-7 TRBV7-2 - many CASSSIPLIGEQYF TGTGCCAGCAGCTCAATCCCGCTGATTGGCGAGCAGTACTTC
TRBJ2-7 TRBV29-1 TRBD2 - CSVETSGGFGEQYF TGCAGCGTTGAAACTAGCGGGGGGTTTGGCGAGCAGTACTTC
TRBJ2-2 TRBV29-1 TRBD1 many CSARQGAGELFF TGCAGCGCAAGACAGGGGGCCGGGGAGCTGTTTTTT
TRBJ2-5 TRBV7-6 TRBD2 - CASSLNPTSGRLQETQYF TGTGCCAGCAGCCTAAACCCGACTAGCGGGAGGCTCCAAGAGACCCAGTACTTC
TRBJ1-3 TRBV10-3 - many CAISRKDSSSENTIYF TGTGCCATCTCCCGGAAGGACAGTAGCTCGGAAAACACCATATATTTT
TRBJ2-5 TRBV6-2/TRBV6-3 TRBD2 few CASSKQRGFQGETQYF TGTGCCAGCAGTAAACAGCGGGGGTTCCAGGGGGAGACCCAGTACTTC
TRBJ2-1 TRBV7-8 TRBD2 many CASIPPRGGGVYNEQFF TGTGCCAGCATCCCCCCCCGCGGGGGGGGCGTCTACAATGAGCAGTTCTTC
TRBJ2-1 TRBV2 - once CASRLQGYEQFF TGTGCCAGCAGGTTACAGGGCTATGAGCAGTTCTTC
TRBJ1-3 TRBV5-1 TRBD1 many CASSGGQGSGNTIYF TGCGCCAGCAGCGGTGGACAGGGCTCTGGAAACACCATATATTTT
TRBJ2-7 TRBV5-1 TRBD1 - CASKTGTASWEQYF TGCGCCAGCAAAACAGGGACAGCCTCTTGGGAGCAGTACTTC
TRBJ1-2 TRBV6-1 - many CANYDPYGYTF TGTGCCAACTACGACCCGTATGGCTACACCTTC
TRBJ2-5 TRBV28 - many CASRAFMGGRGETQYF TGTGCCAGCAGAGCTTTTATGGGGGGAAGGGGTGAGACCCAGTACTTC
TRBJ1-3 TRBV7-9 - many CASSLSSGNTIYF TGTGCCAGCAGCTTGAGCTCTGGAAACACCATATATTTT
TRBJ1-1 TRBV7-9 TRBD1 - CASRDPGGAFF TGTGCCAGCAGAGATCCAGGGGGAGCTTTCTTT
TRBJ1-2 TRBV29-1 TRBD1 - CSAPDRVGYTF TGCAGCGCCCCCGACAGGGTCGGCTACACCTTC
TRBJ2-3 TRBV3-1 - - CASSQDHFAGSADTQYF TGTGCCAGCAGCCAAGATCATTTTGCGGGGAGTGCAGATACGCAGTATTTT
TRBJ1-5 TRBV12-3/TRBV12-4 - many CASSFSQNQPQHF TGTGCCAGCAGTTTTTCCCAGAATCAGCCCCAGCATTTT
TRBJ1-2 TRBV6-5 - - CASRTEFLGYTF TGTGCCAGCAGGACAGAATTCCTAGGCTACACCTTC
TRBJ2-3 TRBV6-1 TRBD2 many CASSPGLASDTQYF TGTGCCAGCAGCCCGGGACTAGCATCAGATACGCAGTATTTT
TRBJ2-7 TRBV20-1 TRBD2 many CSARQTSGGDYEQYF TGCAGTGCTAGACAGACTAGCGGGGGGGACTACGAGCAGTACTTC
TRBJ2-1 TRBV4-1 - few CASSQDLLLAGDEQFF TGCGCCAGCAGCCAAGACCTCTTATTAGCTGGCGATGAGCAGTTCTTC
TRBJ2-7 TRBV7-2 - - CASSLDGGLTYEQYF TGTGCCAGCAGCTTAGACGGGGGGCTCACCTACGAGCAGTACTTC
TRBJ2-1 TRBV6-1 - many CASSEGVLYYNEQFF TGTGCCAGCAGTGAAGGGGTCCTCTATTACAATGAGCAGTTCTTC
TRBJ2-2 TRBV6-5 TRBD1 many CASSRQGAGGELFF TGTGCCAGCAGTAGACAGGGGGCCGGCGGGGAGCTGTTTTTT
TRBJ1-1 TRBV9 TRBD1 few CASSARQGGDTEAFF TGTGCCAGCAGCGCCCGACAGGGAGGAGACACTGAAGCTTTCTTT
TRBJ1-5 TRBV11-2 TRBD1 many CASSLERTGNQPQHF TGTGCCAGCAGCTTAGAGAGGACAGGGAATCAGCCCCAGCATTTT
TRBJ2-6 TRBV12-3/TRBV12-4 TRBD1 - CASSWRGTGPSGANVLTF TGTGCCAGCAGCTGGAGGGGGACAGGGCCCTCTGGGGCCAACGTCCTGACTTTC
TRBJ1-3 TRBV7-8 - many CASSLNGRGRTGNTIYF TGTGCCAGCAGCTTAAATGGGCGCGGGCGAACTGGAAACACCATATATTTT
TRBJ1-1 TRBV7-9 TRBD1 many CASSATPGGREDTEAFF TGTGCCAGCAGCGCCACGCCAGGGGGCAGGGAGGACACTGAAGCTTTCTTT
TRBJ1-3 TRBV7-6 - many CASSFGGAGNTIYF TGTGCCAGCAGCTTCGGCGGCGCTGGAAACACCATATATTTT
TRBJ1-4 TRBV27 - - CASSDRVAGDEKLFF TGTGCCAGCAGTGATAGAGTGGCAGGGGACGAAAAACTGTTTTTT
TRBJ2-7 TRBV28 TRBD2 - CASSPHGSGRRYEQYF TGTGCCAGCAGCCCTCATGGTAGCGGGAGGAGATACGAGCAGTACTTC
TRBJ1-6 TRBV9 TRBD1 - CASSPRQGYSPLHF TGTGCCAGCAGCCCCAGACAGGGTTATTCACCCCTCCACTTT
TRBJ2-7 TRBV20-1 TRBD2 - CSARDRASGWEQYF TGCAGTGCTAGAGATAGAGCTAGCGGGTGGGAGCAGTACTTC
TRBJ2-7 TRBV12-3/TRBV12-4 - many CASSTGPGGRSYEQYF TGTGCCAGCAGTACCGGGCCCGGAGGCAGGTCCTACGAGCAGTACTTC
TRBJ1-2 TRBV10-3 - - CAISVRPTRYGYTF TGTGCCATCAGTGTCCGGCCGACTAGATATGGCTACACCTTC
TRBJ1-5 TRBV4-1 - few CASSQGTNQPQHF TGCGCCAGCAGCCAAGGGACCAATCAGCCCCAGCATTTT
TRBJ2-2 TRBV18 - many CASSTTSTGELFF TGTGCCAGCTCAACGACAAGTACCGGGGAGCTGTTTTTT
TRBJ2-3 TRBV7-9 TRBD2 - CASSPAAGGTDTQYF TGTGCCAGCAGCCCAGCGGCGGGGGGCACAGATACGCAGTATTTT
TRBJ1-3 TRBV13 - - CASSLFGNTIYF TGTGCCAGCAGCTTATTCGGAAACACCATATATTTT
TRBJ2-2 TRBV29-1 - few CSVEVTPENTGELFF TGCAGCGTTGAAGTCACCCCGGAGAACACCGGGGAGCTGTTTTTT
TRBJ2-1 TRBV3-1 - few CASSQDGGSYNEQFF TGTGCCAGCAGCCAAGACGGGGGCTCCTACAATGAGCAGTTCTTC